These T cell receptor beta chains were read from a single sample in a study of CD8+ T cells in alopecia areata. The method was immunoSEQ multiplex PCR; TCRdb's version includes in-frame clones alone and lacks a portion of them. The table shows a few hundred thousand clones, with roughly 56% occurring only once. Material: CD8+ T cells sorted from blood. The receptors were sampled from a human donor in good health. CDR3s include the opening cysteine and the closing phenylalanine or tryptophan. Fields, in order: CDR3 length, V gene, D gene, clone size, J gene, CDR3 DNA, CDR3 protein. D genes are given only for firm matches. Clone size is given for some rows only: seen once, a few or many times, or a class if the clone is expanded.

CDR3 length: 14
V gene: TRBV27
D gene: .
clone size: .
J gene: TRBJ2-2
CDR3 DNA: TGTGCCAGCAGTTTACGGGGGTACACCGGGGAGCTGTTTTTT
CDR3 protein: CASSLRGYTGELFF

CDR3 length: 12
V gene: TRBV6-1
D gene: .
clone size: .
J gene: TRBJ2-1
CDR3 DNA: TGTGCCAGCAGACTAGCTACAAATGAGCAGTTCTTC
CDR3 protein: CASRLATNEQFF

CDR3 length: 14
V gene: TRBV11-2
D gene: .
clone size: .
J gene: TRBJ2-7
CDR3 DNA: TGTGCCAGCAGCCCCATGGGGGGTCCCTACGAGCAGTACTTC
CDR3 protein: CASSPMGGPYEQYF

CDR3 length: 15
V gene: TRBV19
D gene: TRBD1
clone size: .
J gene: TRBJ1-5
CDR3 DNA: TGTGCCAGTAGTGACAGGGACGCCGACAATCAGCCCCAGCATTTT
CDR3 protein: CASSDRDADNQPQHF

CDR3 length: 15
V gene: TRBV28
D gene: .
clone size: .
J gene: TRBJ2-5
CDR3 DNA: TGTGCCAGCAGTTTGGAGGGGGCCTTCAGTGAGACCCAGTACTTC
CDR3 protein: CASSLEGAFSETQYF

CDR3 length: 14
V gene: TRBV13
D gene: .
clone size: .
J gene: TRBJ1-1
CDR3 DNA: TGTGCCAGCAGCCCCAGACAGGAGGACACTGAAGCTTTCTTT
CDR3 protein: CASSPRQEDTEAFF

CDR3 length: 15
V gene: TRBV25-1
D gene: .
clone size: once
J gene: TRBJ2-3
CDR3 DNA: TGTGCCAGCAGTGAATTTAGGACAGGCACAGATACGCAGTATTTT
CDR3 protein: CASSEFRTGTDTQYF

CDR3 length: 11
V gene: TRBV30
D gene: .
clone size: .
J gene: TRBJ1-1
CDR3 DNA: TGTGCCTGGAGTATGGGCTCTGAAGCTTTCTTT
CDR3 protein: CAWSMGSEAFF

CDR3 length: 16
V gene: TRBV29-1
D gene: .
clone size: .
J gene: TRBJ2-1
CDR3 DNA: TGCAGCGTTTCCCCGGGAGCCTCGGGCTCCTACAATGAGCAGTTCTTC
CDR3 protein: CSVSPGASGSYNEQFF

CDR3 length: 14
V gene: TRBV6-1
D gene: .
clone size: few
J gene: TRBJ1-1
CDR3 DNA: TGTGCCAGCAGTGAGTCGTCCGAGGGAACTGAAGCTTTCTTT
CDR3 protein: CASSESSEGTEAFF

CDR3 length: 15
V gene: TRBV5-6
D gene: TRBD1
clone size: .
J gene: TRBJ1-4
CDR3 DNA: TGTGCCAGCAGCTACGGGACAGGGGGCGGTGAAAAACTGTTTTTT
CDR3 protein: CASSYGTGGGEKLFF

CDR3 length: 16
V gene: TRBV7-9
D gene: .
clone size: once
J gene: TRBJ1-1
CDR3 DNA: TGTGCCAGCAGCTTAGAAGCAGGGCGGAGAGGCACTGAAGCTTTCTTT
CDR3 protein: CASSLEAGRRGTEAFF

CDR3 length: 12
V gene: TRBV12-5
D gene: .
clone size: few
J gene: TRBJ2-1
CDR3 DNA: TGTGCTAGTGGTTTCAGTTGGGATGAGCAGTTCTTC
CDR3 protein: CASGFSWDEQFF

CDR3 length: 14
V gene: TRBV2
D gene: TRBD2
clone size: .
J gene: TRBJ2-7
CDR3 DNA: TGTGCCAGCTACAGGACTAGCGTTTCCTACGAGCAGTACTTC
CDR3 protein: CASYRTSVSYEQYF

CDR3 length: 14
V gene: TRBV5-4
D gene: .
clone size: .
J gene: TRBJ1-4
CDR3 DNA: TGTGCCAGCAGCCGAGGGGCTGCGAATGAAAAACTGTTTTTT
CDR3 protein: CASSRGAANEKLFF

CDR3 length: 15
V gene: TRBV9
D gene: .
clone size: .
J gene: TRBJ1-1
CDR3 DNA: TGTGCCAGCAGCGGAACTACAGGGCCCGCCACTGAAGCTTTCTTT
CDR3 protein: CASSGTTGPATEAFF

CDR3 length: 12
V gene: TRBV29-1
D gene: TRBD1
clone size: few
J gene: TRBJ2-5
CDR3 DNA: TGCAGCGCCTTGACAGGGAATAGCGACCAGTACTTC
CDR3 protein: CSALTGNSDQYF

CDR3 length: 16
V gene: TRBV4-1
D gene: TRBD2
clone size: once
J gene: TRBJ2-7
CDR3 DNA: TGCGCCAGCAGCCCGGCTGCTGGCCGGGGGGGGTACGAGCAGTACTTC
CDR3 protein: CASSPAAGRGGYEQYF

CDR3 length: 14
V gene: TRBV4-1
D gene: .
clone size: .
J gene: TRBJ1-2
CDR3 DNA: TGCGCCAGCAGCCAAGGGCCGGGGATCTATGGCTACACCTTC
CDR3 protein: CASSQGPGIYGYTF

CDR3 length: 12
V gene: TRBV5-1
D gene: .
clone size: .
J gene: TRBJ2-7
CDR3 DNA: TGCGCCAGCAGCTTGGGCAGGGACGAGCAGTACTTC
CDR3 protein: CASSLGRDEQYF

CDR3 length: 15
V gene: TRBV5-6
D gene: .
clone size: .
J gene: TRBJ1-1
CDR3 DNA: TGTGCCAGCAGTTCCCAGGGTCTCGGGGGCACTGAAGCTTTCTTT
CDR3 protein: CASSSQGLGGTEAFF

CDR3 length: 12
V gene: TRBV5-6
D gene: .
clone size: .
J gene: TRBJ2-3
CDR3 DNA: TGTGCCAGCAGCTTTCCCACAGATACGCAGTATTTT
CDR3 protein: CASSFPTDTQYF

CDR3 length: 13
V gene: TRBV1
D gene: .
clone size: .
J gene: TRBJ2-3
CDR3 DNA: TGCACCAGCAGCCACACCCCCCGAGATACGCAGTATTTT
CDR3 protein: CTSSHTPRDTQYF

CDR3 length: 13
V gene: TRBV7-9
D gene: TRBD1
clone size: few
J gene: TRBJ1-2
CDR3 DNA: TGTGCCAGCAGCTTGACAGGGACGGATGGCTACACCTTC
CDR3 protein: CASSLTGTDGYTF

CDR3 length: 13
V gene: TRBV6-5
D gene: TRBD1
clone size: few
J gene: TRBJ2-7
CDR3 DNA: TGTGCCAGCAGCAAAGGACAGGGCTACGAGCAGTACTTC
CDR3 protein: CASSKGQGYEQYF

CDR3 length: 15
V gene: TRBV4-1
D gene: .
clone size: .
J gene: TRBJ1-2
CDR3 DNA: TGCGCCAGCAGCCAAGAGGGTAGAGGGGAAGTTGGCTACACCTTC
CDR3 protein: CASSQEGRGEVGYTF

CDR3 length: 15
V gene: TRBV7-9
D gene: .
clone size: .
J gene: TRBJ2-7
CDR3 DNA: TGTGCCAGCAGCCCCCCAAAGGCCGACTCCTACGAGCAGTACTTC
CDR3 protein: CASSPPKADSYEQYF

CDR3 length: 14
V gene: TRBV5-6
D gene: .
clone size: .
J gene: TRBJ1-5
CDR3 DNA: TGTGCCAGCAGCCCGAGACAGTTCAATCAGCCCCAGCATTTT
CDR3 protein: CASSPRQFNQPQHF

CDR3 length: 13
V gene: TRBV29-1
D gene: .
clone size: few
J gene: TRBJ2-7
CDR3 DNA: TGCAGCGTCGAGGACACGCACTCCTACGAGCAGTACTTC
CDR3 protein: CSVEDTHSYEQYF

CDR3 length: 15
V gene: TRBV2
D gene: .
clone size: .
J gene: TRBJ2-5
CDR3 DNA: TGTGCCAGCAGGGGGGAAACCCCTCGGGGTGAGACCCAGTACTTC
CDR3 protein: CASRGETPRGETQYF

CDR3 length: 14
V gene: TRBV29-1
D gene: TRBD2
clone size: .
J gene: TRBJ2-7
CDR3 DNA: TGCAGCGTTGACACCGGACTAGTCGCGAGCGAGCAGTACTTC
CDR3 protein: CSVDTGLVASEQYF

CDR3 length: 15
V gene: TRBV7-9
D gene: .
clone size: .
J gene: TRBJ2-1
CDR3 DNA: TGTGCCAGCAGCTTAGGGTGGGGGGCCTACAATGAGCAGTTCTTC
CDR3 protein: CASSLGWGAYNEQFF

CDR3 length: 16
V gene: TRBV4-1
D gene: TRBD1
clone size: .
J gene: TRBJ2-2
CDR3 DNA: TGCGCCAGCAGCCACACCCCGACAGGGGACACCGGGGAGCTGTTTTTT
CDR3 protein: CASSHTPTGDTGELFF

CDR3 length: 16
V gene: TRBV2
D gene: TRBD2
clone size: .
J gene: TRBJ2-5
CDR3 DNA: TGTGCCAGCAGTGAGAAGAGGCTAGCGGGCGGAGAGACCCAGTACTTC
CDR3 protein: CASSEKRLAGGETQYF

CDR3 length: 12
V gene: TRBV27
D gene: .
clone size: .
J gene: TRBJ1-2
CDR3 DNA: TGTGCCAGCGGTCCCGGGCACTATGGCTACACCTTC
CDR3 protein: CASGPGHYGYTF

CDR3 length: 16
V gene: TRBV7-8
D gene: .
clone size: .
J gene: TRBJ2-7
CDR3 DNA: TGTGCCAGCAGCGCCACCTCAGGGCCGAGACACTACGAGCAGTACTTC
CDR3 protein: CASSATSGPRHYEQYF

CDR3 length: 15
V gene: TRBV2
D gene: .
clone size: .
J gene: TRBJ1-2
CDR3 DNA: TGTGCCAGCATCTCGGGGGGAGGAATTAACTATGGCTACACCTTC
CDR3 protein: CASISGGGINYGYTF

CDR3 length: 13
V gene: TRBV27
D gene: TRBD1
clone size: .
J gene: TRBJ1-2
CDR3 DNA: TGTGCCAGCAGTTTTGGACAGGCCTATGGCTACACCTTC
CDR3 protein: CASSFGQAYGYTF

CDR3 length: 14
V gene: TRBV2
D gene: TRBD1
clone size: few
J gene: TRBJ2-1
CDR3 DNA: TGTGCCAGCAATCCGGGACAGGGGTACAATGAGCAGTTCTTC
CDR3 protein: CASNPGQGYNEQFF

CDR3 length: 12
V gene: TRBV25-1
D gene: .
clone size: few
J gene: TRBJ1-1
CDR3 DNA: TGTGCCAGCAGTGATGAAGGCACTGAAGCTTTCTTT
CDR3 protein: CASSDEGTEAFF

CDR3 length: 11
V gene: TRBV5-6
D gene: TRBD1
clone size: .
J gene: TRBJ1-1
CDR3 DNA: TGTGCCAGCGTCAGGGGGGTTGAAGCTTTCTTT
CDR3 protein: CASVRGVEAFF

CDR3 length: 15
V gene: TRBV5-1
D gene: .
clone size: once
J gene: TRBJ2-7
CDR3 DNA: TGCGCCAGCAGCTCACAGGGTCGGAAACTCGACGAGCAGTACTTC
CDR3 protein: CASSSQGRKLDEQYF

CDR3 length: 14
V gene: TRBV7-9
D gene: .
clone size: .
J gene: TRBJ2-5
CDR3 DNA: TGTGCCAGCAGCTTCCCGGGGAGCCAAGAGACCCAGTACTTC
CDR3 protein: CASSFPGSQETQYF

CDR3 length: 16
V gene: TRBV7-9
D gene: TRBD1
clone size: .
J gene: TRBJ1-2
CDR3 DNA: TGTGCCAGCAGCTTAGCGGAGACAGGGGGCGTCTATGGCTACACCTTC
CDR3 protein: CASSLAETGGVYGYTF

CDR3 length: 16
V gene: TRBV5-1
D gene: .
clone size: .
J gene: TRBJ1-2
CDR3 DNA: TGCGCCAGCAGCTTGGCCGTGGACGGCCTGAACTATGGCTACACCTTC
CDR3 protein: CASSLAVDGLNYGYTF

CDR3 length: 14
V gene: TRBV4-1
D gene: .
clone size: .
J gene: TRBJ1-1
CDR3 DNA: TGCGCCAGCAGCCAAGTCCAGGGGCGGACTGAAGCTTTCTTT
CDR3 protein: CASSQVQGRTEAFF

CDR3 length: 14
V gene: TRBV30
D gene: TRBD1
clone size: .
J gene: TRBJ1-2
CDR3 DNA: TGTGCCTGGACCAACGGACAGGAGAACTATGGCTACACCTTC
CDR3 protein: CAWTNGQENYGYTF

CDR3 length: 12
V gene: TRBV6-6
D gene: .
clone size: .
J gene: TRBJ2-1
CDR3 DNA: TGTGCCAGCAGTCAGGGTTCAAATGAGCAGTTCTTC
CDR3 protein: CASSQGSNEQFF

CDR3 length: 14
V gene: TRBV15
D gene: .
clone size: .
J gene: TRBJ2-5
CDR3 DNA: TGTGCCACCAGCAGAGACGCTCGAGGGGAGACCCAGTACTTC
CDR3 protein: CATSRDARGETQYF

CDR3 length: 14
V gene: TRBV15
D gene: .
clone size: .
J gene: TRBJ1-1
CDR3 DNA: TGTGCCACCAGCAGAGATTTAGGTCCTGATGGAGCTTTCTTT
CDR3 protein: CATSRDLGPDGAFF

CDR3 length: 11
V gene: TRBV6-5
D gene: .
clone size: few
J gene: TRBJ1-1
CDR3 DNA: TGTGCCGTGCAGGTGGGCACTGAAGCTTTCTTT
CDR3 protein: CAVQVGTEAFF

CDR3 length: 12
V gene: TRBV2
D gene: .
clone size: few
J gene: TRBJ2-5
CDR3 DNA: TGTGCCAGCAACAAGTACCAAGAGACCCAGTACTTC
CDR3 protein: CASNKYQETQYF